This T cell receptor (beta chain) was recorded in a study of metastatic and nonmetastatic thyroid tumors. As for the study in general: It was across blood and tumor or nodule tissue from malignant and benign thyroid patients that repertoires were compared.

Treatment of any kind had been given to no patient before thyroid surgery. Overall study findings and caveats: Significantly greater TCR beta diversity was reportedly found in malignant thyroid tumors than in benign nodules (in blood and tumor).

As concerns this clone: As yet, its antigen is unknown.

As originally analysed: The authors used CDR3 differences across clinicopathological groups to build a distant-metastasis classifier for papillary thyroid cancer. TCRdb re-analyzed the PCR reads using MiXCR. The V and J calls reflect TCRdb's pipeline rather than the authors' work. This repertoire shows over 5,500 clones, roughly a third found once; its top ten account for 30% to 40%. Trimming cost V 6 bases and J 9 bases, with 15 bases left between them. In germline, CDR1 is SNHLY, CDR2 FYNNEI. CDR3 size: 14 residues. Specimen: adjacent normal tissue. The V and J genes are TRBV2 and TRBJ1-6; D perhaps matches TRBD1 (5 bases). The TCR originated in a female donor with papillary thyroid cancer or a benign thyroid nodule (not recorded which). Some clones in this sample may be carry-over from other donors' samples. CDR3 DNA sequence: TGTGCCAGCAGCCCTCCGGGGGTGGGTTCACCCCTCCACTTT. Its translation: CASSPPGVGSPLHF.